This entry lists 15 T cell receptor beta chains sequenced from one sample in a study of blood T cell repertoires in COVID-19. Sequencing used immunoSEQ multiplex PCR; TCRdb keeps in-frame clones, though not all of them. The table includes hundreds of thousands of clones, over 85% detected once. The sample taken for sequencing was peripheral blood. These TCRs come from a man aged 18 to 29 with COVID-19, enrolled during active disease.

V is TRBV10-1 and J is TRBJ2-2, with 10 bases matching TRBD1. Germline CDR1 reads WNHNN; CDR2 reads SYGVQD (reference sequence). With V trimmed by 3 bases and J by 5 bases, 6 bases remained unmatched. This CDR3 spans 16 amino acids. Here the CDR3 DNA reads TGCGCCAGCAGTGATCCGGGACAGGGGAGGACCGGGGAGCTGTTTTTT. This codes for CASSDPGQGRTGELFF.

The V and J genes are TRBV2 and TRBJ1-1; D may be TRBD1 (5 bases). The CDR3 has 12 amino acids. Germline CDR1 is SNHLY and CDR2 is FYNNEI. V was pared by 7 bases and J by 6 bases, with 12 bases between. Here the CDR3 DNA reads TGTGCCAGCATGGTCGACAGTCCTGAAGCTTTCTTT. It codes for CASMVDSPEAFF.

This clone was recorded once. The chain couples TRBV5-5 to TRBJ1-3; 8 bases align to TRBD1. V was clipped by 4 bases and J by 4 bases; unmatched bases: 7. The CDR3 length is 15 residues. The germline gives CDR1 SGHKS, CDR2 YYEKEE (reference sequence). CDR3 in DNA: TGTGCCAGCAGCCGGGACAGGTCGTCCGGAAACACCATATATTTT. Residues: CASSRDRSSGNTIYF.

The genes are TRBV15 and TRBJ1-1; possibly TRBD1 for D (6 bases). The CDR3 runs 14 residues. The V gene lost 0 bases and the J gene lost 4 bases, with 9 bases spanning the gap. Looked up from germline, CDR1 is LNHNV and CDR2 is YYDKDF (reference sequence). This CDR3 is CATSREGGGTEAFF. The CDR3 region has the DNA TGTGCCACCAGCAGAGAGGGAGGGGGCACTGAAGCTTTCTTT.

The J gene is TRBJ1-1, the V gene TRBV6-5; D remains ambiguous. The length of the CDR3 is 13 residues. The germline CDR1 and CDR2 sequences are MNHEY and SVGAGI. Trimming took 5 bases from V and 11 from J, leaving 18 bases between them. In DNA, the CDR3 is TGTGCCAGCAGTCCCTACGAGGCGCCTGGGGCTTTCTTT. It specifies CASSPYEAPGAFF.

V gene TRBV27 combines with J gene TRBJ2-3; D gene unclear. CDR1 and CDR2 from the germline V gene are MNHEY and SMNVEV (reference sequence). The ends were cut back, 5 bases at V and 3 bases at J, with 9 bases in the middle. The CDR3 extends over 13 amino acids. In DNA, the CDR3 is TGTGCCAGCAGTCGTGTCTTGACAGATACGCAGTATTTT. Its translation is CASSRVLTDTQYF.

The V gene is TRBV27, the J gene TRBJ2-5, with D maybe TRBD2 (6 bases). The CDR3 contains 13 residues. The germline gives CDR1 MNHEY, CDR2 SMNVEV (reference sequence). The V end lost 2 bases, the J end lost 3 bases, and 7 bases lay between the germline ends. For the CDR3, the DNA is TGTGCCAGCAGTTTAGGAGGGAAAGAGACCCAGTACTTC. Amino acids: CASSLGGKETQYF.

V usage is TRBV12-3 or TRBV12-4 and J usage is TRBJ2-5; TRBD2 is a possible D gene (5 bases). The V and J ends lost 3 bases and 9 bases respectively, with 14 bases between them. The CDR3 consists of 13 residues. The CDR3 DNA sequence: TGTGCCAGCAGTTTGCGAGGGTCCTCGGCCCAGTACTTC. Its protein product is CASSLRGSSAQYF.

The DNA of the CDR3 is TGTGCCAGCAGCTCTACTAGCGGGAGGGCCGAAGCCGGGGAGCTGTTTTTT. This sequence encodes CASSSTSGRAEAGELFF. The chain is built from TRBV7-9 and TRBJ2-2, with 13 nucleotides matching TRBD2. The CDR3 has 17 residues. CDR1 SEHNR and CDR2 FQNEAQ come from the germline V gene (reference sequence). V shed 4 bases, J shed 6 bases, and the junction held 8 bases outside the gene matches.

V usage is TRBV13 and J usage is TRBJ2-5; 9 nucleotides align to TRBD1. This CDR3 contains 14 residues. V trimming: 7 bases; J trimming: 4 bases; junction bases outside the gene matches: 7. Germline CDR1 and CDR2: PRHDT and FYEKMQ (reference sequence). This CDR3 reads CASNKQGAGETQYF. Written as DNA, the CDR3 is TGTGCCAGCAACAAACAGGGGGCGGGAGAGACCCAGTACTTC.

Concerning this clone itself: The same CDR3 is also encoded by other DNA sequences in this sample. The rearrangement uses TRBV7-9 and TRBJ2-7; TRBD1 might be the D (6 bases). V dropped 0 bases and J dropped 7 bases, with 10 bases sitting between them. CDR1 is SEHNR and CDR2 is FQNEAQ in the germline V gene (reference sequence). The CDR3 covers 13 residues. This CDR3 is CASSLAGAGEQYF. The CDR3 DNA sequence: TGTGCCAGCAGCTTAGCGGGGGCGGGTGAGCAGTACTTC.

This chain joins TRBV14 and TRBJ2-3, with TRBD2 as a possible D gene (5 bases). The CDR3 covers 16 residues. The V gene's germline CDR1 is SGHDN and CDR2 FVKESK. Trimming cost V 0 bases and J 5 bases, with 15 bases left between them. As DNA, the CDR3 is TGTGCCAGCAGCCAAGATATCGCCGGGATCCTAGATACGCAGTATTTT. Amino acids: CASSQDIAGILDTQYF.

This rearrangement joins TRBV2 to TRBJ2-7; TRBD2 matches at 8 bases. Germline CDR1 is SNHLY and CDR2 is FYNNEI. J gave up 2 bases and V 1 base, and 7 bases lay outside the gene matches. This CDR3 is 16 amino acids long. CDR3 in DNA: TGTGCCAGCAGTGAAGGTGGTAGCGGGACTACCTACGAGCAGTACTTC. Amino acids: CASSEGGSGTTYEQYF.

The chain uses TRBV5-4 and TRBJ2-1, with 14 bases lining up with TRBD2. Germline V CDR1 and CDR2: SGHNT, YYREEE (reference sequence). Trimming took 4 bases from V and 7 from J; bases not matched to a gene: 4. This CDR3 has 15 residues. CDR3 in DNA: TGTGCCAGCAGCCAGACTAGCGGGGGGGCAAATGAGCAGTTCTTC. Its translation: CASSQTSGGANEQFF.

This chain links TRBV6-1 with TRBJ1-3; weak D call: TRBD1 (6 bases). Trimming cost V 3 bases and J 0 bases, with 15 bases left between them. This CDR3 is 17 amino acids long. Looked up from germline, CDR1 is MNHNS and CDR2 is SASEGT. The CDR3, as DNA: TGTGCCAGCAGTGATTGGTACAGGGCCAACTCTGGAAACACCATATATTTT. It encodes CASSDWYRANSGNTIYF.